This is a list of T cell receptor beta chains from one sample in a study of CD8 T cells in Susac syndrome. TCRdb re-derived calls from the immunoSEQ multiplex PCR reads in MiXCR, one entry per CDR3 protein. The sample records 160,000 or so distinct CDR3 sequences, about 94% being singletons. The sample taken for sequencing was CD8+ T cells from PBMCs. The receptors derive from a human donor with multiple sclerosis. Each CDR3 is given with its conserved first and last residue. Each record gives: clone size, V gene, J gene, D gene, CDR3 protein, CDR3 DNA. D genes are given only for firm matches. Rows may omit the clone size; those that give it use once, few, many or a size class.

size: NA
V: TRBV5-6
J: TRBJ2-7
D: NA
CDR3: CASSFGGTPYEQYF
DNA: TGTGCCAGCAGCTTTGGCGGGACACCTTACGAGCAGTACTTC

size: NA
V: TRBV27
J: TRBJ2-7
D: TRBD1
CDR3: CASSGRGYYEQYF
DNA: TGTGCCAGCAGTGGCAGGGGGTATTACGAGCAGTACTTC

size: once
V: TRBV28
J: TRBJ1-5
D: NA
CDR3: CASSFEGDVWSQPQHF
DNA: TGTGCCAGCAGTTTTGAGGGCGACGTCTGGAGTCAGCCCCAGCATTTT

size: NA
V: TRBV7-9
J: TRBJ2-5
D: TRBD1
CDR3: CASSFVQGSAKTQYF
DNA: TGTGCCAGCAGCTTCGTACAGGGGTCGGCGAAGACCCAGTACTTC

size: NA
V: TRBV5-1
J: TRBJ2-7
D: NA
CDR3: CASSSSWEGAYSYEQYF
DNA: TGCGCCAGCAGCTCGTCCTGGGAGGGGGCATACTCCTACGAGCAGTACTTC

size: NA
V: TRBV29-1
J: TRBJ1-1
D: NA
CDR3: CSVHERIEAFF
DNA: TGCAGCGTGCACGAGAGGATTGAAGCTTTCTTT

size: NA
V: TRBV2
J: TRBJ2-1
D: TRBD1
CDR3: CASMGTGANEQFF
DNA: TGTGCCAGCATGGGGACAGGGGCCAATGAGCAGTTCTTC

size: NA
V: TRBV29-1
J: TRBJ2-7
D: NA
CDR3: CSVLGGSGPAYEQYF
DNA: TGCAGCGTCCTGGGGGGTTCGGGGCCTGCCTACGAGCAGTACTTC

size: once
V: TRBV7-6
J: TRBJ2-3
D: TRBD2
CDR3: CASSPRTSGADTQYF
DNA: TGTGCCAGCAGCCCCAGGACTAGCGGAGCAGATACGCAGTATTTT

size: NA
V: TRBV15
J: TRBJ2-7
D: NA
CDR3: CATSRGTQNYEQYF
DNA: TGTGCCACCAGCAGAGGTACCCAGAACTACGAGCAGTACTTC

size: NA
V: TRBV5-6
J: TRBJ2-1
D: TRBD1
CDR3: CASSLTARTGVNEQFF
DNA: TGTGCCAGCAGCTTGACCGCCAGGACAGGGGTCAATGAGCAGTTCTTC

size: NA
V: TRBV15
J: TRBJ1-2
D: NA
CDR3: CATSNGGESYGYTF
DNA: TGTGCCACCAGCAATGGGGGGGAGTCGTATGGCTACACCTTC

size: NA
V: TRBV20-1
J: TRBJ2-7
D: NA
CDR3: CSARPSPATYSYEQYF
DNA: TGCAGTGCTAGACCCTCACCAGCGACATACTCCTACGAGCAGTACTTC

size: NA
V: TRBV3-1
J: TRBJ2-7
D: NA
CDR3: CASSQERSSYEQYF
DNA: TGTGCCAGCAGCCAAGAGAGAAGCTCCTACGAGCAGTACTTC

size: NA
V: TRBV30
J: TRBJ1-1
D: NA
CDR3: CAWGHDGDRNTEAFF
DNA: TGTGCCTGGGGTCACGACGGAGACCGGAACACTGAAGCTTTCTTT

size: NA
V: TRBV7-9
J: TRBJ1-2
D: TRBD1
CDR3: CASSPRTGDYGYTF
DNA: TGTGCCAGCAGCCCCCGGACAGGGGACTATGGCTACACCTTC

size: NA
V: TRBV11-2
J: TRBJ2-3
D: NA
CDR3: CASSTRDQSTDTQYF
DNA: TGTGCCAGCAGCACCCGGGACCAGAGCACAGATACGCAGTATTTT

size: NA
V: TRBV7-2
J: TRBJ2-1
D: NA
CDR3: CASSRELGNEQFF
DNA: TGTGCCAGCAGCAGGGAATTGGGGAATGAGCAGTTCTTC

size: NA
V: TRBV20-1
J: TRBJ2-7
D: TRBD2
CDR3: CSARGLAGFTEQYF
DNA: TGCAGTGCTAGAGGGCTAGCGGGGTTCACCGAGCAGTACTTC

size: NA
V: TRBV20-1
J: TRBJ2-1
D: NA
CDR3: CSARAGGNEQFF
DNA: TGCAGTGCTAGAGCTGGGGGCAATGAGCAGTTCTTC

size: NA
V: TRBV30
J: TRBJ1-2
D: NA
CDR3: CAWSVTPLKRGSGYTF
DNA: TGTGCCTGGAGTGTGACCCCGCTAAAAAGGGGTTCTGGCTACACCTTC

size: NA
V: TRBV7-9
J: TRBJ2-1
D: NA
CDR3: CASSSESDEQFF
DNA: TGTGCCAGCAGCTCCGAATCCGATGAGCAGTTCTTC

size: NA
V: TRBV27
J: TRBJ1-1
D: NA
CDR3: CASSLTPSRGTEAFF
DNA: TGTGCCAGCAGTTTAACCCCCTCCAGGGGCACTGAAGCTTTCTTT

size: NA
V: TRBV7-6
J: TRBJ2-1
D: NA
CDR3: CASSLKSGTRGYNEQFF
DNA: TGTGCCAGCAGCTTGAAATCCGGGACACGGGGGTACAATGAGCAGTTCTTC

size: once
V: TRBV20-1
J: TRBJ2-2
D: TRBD1
CDR3: CSARATGAGELFF
DNA: TGCAGTGCTAGAGCTACAGGGGCCGGGGAGCTGTTTTTT

size: once
V: TRBV27
J: TRBJ1-1
D: NA
CDR3: CASSLKGGNTEAFF
DNA: TGTGCCAGCAGTTTAAAAGGGGGAAACACTGAAGCTTTCTTT

size: NA
V: TRBV29-1
J: TRBJ1-2
D: NA
CDR3: CSVPPGAFGGYTF
DNA: TGCAGCGTCCCCCCCGGGGCCTTCGGTGGCTACACCTTC

size: NA
V: TRBV20-1
J: TRBJ2-1
D: NA
CDR3: CSARDEGVLTFF
DNA: TGCAGTGCTAGAGATGAAGGAGTCCTGACGTTCTTC

size: NA
V: TRBV20-1
J: TRBJ2-7
D: NA
CDR3: CSATTAHYEQYF
DNA: TGCAGTGCTACCACCGCCCACTACGAGCAGTACTTC

size: NA
V: TRBV7-9
J: TRBJ2-5
D: TRBD1
CDR3: CASSFPDRQETQYF
DNA: TGTGCCAGCAGCTTCCCGGACAGGCAAGAGACCCAGTACTTC

size: NA
V: TRBV7-9
J: TRBJ1-1
D: TRBD1
CDR3: CASSRDSEAFF
DNA: TGTGCCAGCAGCCGGGACAGCGAAGCTTTCTTT

size: NA
V: TRBV20-1
J: TRBJ1-5
D: NA
CDR3: CSARTGRQPQHF
DNA: TGCAGTGCTAGAACAGGTCGTCAGCCCCAGCATTTT

size: NA
V: TRBV30
J: TRBJ1-2
D: NA
CDR3: CAWSGQGANYGYTF
DNA: TGTGCCTGGAGTGGTCAGGGAGCTAACTATGGCTACACCTTC

size: NA
V: TRBV29-1
J: TRBJ2-3
D: NA
CDR3: CSVDTDTQYF
DNA: TGCAGCGTTGACACAGATACGCAGTATTTT

size: NA
V: TRBV25-1
J: TRBJ1-5
D: NA
CDR3: CASSEIGAGQPQHF
DNA: TGTGCCAGCAGTGAAATAGGGGCAGGTCAGCCCCAGCATTTT

size: NA
V: TRBV13
J: TRBJ1-5
D: NA
CDR3: CASSGGASNQPQHF
DNA: TGTGCCAGCAGCGGGGGAGCTAGCAATCAGCCCCAGCATTTT

size: NA
V: TRBV29-1
J: TRBJ2-7
D: TRBD2
CDR3: CSVDTPSGGSYEQYF
DNA: TGCAGCGTGGACACTCCTAGCGGGGGTAGCTACGAGCAGTACTTC

size: NA
V: TRBV5-1
J: TRBJ2-7
D: NA
CDR3: CASTEGPGESYEQYF
DNA: TGCGCCAGCACCGAGGGGCCCGGGGAGTCCTACGAGCAGTACTTC

size: once
V: TRBV7-8
J: TRBJ2-3
D: NA
CDR3: CASSLAGTTDTQYF
DNA: TGTGCCAGCAGCTTAGCAGGGACCACAGATACGCAGTATTTT

size: NA
V: TRBV7-9
J: TRBJ2-3
D: TRBD2
CDR3: CASSFLSGGRTDTQYF
DNA: TGTGCCAGCAGCTTCCTTAGCGGGGGACGGACAGATACGCAGTATTTT

size: NA
V: TRBV13
J: TRBJ1-1
D: NA
CDR3: CASSVSLGRTEAFF
DNA: TGTGCCAGCAGCGTTTCGCTCGGGAGAACTGAAGCTTTCTTT

size: NA
V: TRBV12-5
J: TRBJ2-3
D: NA
CDR3: CASGGVDTQYF
DNA: TGTGCTAGTGGTGGCGTAGATACGCAGTATTTT

size: NA
V: TRBV12-5
J: TRBJ1-2
D: NA
CDR3: CASGPTYGYTF
DNA: TGTGCTAGTGGTCCCACCTATGGCTACACCTTC

size: NA
V: TRBV20-1
J: TRBJ2-2
D: TRBD1
CDR3: CSAPDRANTGELFF
DNA: TGCAGTGCCCCGGACAGGGCGAACACCGGGGAGCTGTTTTTT

size: NA
V: TRBV6-5
J: TRBJ2-1
D: NA
CDR3: CASSYHATPTQYNEQFF
DNA: TGTGCCAGCAGTTACCATGCCACCCCGACCCAATACAATGAGCAGTTCTTC

size: NA
V: TRBV4-3
J: TRBJ2-3
D: NA
CDR3: CASSQDGGEGDTQYF
DNA: TGCGCCAGCAGCCAAGATGGGGGAGAGGGAGATACGCAGTATTTT